Below, 8 T cell receptor beta chains from the same sample are listed, as sequenced in a study of OX40 agonist ivuxolimab in advanced cancers. Generated by immunoSEQ multiplex PCR, the TCRdb table keeps only in-frame clones and is missing some. Here the sample spans tens of thousands of clones, 80% to 90% being singletons. Material: CD4+ or CD8+ T cells sorted from blood, obtained in a trial of the OX40 agonist ivuxolimab. The receptors derive from an adult with an advanced solid tumor such as melanoma, head and neck, liver or kidney cancer.

V usage is TRBV20-1 and J usage is TRBJ2-1, with no clear D. V lost 1 base and J lost 4, with 2 bases in between. The CDR3 is 11 amino acids. Germline V lookup: CDR1 DFQATT, CDR2 SNEGSKA (reference sequence). CDR3 protein: CSARVYNEQFF. The CDR3 DNA is TGCAGTGCTAGAGTATACAATGAGCAGTTCTTC.

V usage is TRBV6-6 and J usage is TRBJ2-1, with D possibly TRBD2 on 6 matching bases. Per the germline V gene, CDR1 is MNHNY and CDR2 is SVGAGI (reference sequence). V lost 7 bases and J lost 8, with 12 bases in between. CDR3 size: 12 residues. The CDR3 sequence: CASKPGLDEQFF. The CDR3 coding sequence is TGTGCCAGCAAGCCGGGACTGGATGAGCAGTTCTTC.

This clone was observed once. The chain carries TRBV7-9 and TRBJ2-7, with D maybe TRBD1 (5 bases). The CDR3 sequence is 14 residues long. V lost 1 base to trimming and J lost 7 bases, with 14 bases between them. From germline, CDR1 is SEHNR and CDR2 FQNEAQ (reference sequence). The CDR3 protein is CASSLVQTDVEQYF. In DNA, the CDR3 is TGTGCCAGCAGCTTAGTCCAGACAGATGTGGAGCAGTACTTC.

This clone showed up just a few times. V is TRBV30 and J is TRBJ1-1; the D is unclear. Germline V lookup: CDR1 GTSNPN, CDR2 SVGIG (reference sequence). CDR3 length equals 11 residues. The ends were cut back, 4 bases at V and 1 base at J, with 4 bases in the middle. CDR3 sequence: CAWTRNTEAFF. In DNA, the CDR3 is TGTGCCTGGACTCGGAACACTGAAGCTTTCTTT.

V and J are TRBV28 and TRBJ2-1; 10 positions agree with TRBD2. The CDR3 has 15 residues. Germline CDR1 MDHEN, CDR2 SYDVKM. The V segment lost 4 bases and the J segment 4 bases; nucleotides outside the gene matches: 4. As DNA, the CDR3 is TGTGCCAGCAGTTGGTTAGCGGGGGGATACAATGAGCAGTTCTTC. The encoded protein is CASSWLAGGYNEQFF.

The chain couples TRBV7-6 to TRBJ2-5; weak D call: TRBD2 (6 bases). Germline V gene data show CDR1 as SGHVS and CDR2 as FNYEAQ. This CDR3 has 15 amino acids. The germline V and J ends were trimmed by 5 bases and 5 bases, with 18 bases remaining between them. CDR3 sequence (DNA): TGTGCCAGCAGCCTCGCCCCGGGGAGGCGGGAGACCCAGTACTTC. It codes for CASSLAPGRRETQYF.

The chain combines TRBV7-2 with TRBJ1-1, with D possibly matching TRBD1 (5 bases). The CDR3 covers 15 residues. From germline, CDR1 is SGHTA and CDR2 FQGNSA. V lost 5 bases and J lost 0, with 13 bases in between. CDR3 DNA: TGTGCCAGCAGCGTTCACAGGATGATGAACACTGAAGCTTTCTTT. It codes for CASSVHRMMNTEAFF. The full variable domain, its missing parts supplied by reference TRBV7-2 and TRBJ1-1, is GAGVSQSPSNKVTEKGKDVELRCDPISGHTALYWYRQSLGQGLEFLIYFQGNSAPDKSGLPSDRFSAERTGGSVSTLTIQRTQQEDSAVYLCASSVHRMMNTEAFFGQGTRLTVV.

The chain carries TRBV6-1 and TRBJ1-2; 8 positions match TRBD1. The CDR3 runs to 16 residues. V was pared by 0 bases and J by 3 bases, with 6 bases of the junction left unmatched. In germline, CDR1 is MNHNS, CDR2 SASEGT. CDR3 DNA sequence: TGTGCCAGCAGTGAAGCAAGGACAGGGAGGGACTATGGCTACACCTTC. Translation: CASSEARTGRDYGYTF.